One sample yielded the 19 T cell receptor beta chains listed below, sequenced in a study of T-cell memory formation after mild COVID-19. TCRdb recomputed calls from the 5' RACE reads with MiXCR, one row per CDR3 protein. The sample holds about 170,000 distinct CDR3 sequences, approximately 13% seen once. Specimen: PBMCs or a T cell subset sorted from them (not recorded which). These TCRs come from a man between 18 and 35 years old who had mild COVID-19 (a few samples of this study predate the infection). Cell type and time point are not known.

Ten or more counts support this clonotype. The chain links TRBV6-2 or TRBV6-3 to TRBJ1-6, with unresolved D. Deletions cut 6 bases from V and 7 bases from J, with 22 bases between. In germline, CDR1 is MNHEY, CDR2 SVGEGT. The CDR3 is 17 amino acids. The CDR3 nucleotides read TGTGCCAGCAGACCGTCCGGAGGTGCCGGAATAAATTCACCCCTCCACTTT. The encoded protein is CASRPSGGAGINSPLHF.

Only a few counts were recorded for this clonotype. This chain connects TRBV12-3 or TRBV12-4 to TRBJ2-1; the D call may be TRBD1 or TRBD2 (6 bases each). V dropped 6 bases and J dropped 2 bases, with 17 bases sitting between them. This CDR3 comprises 16 residues. The CDR3: CASSHGGGTTYNEQFF. CDR3 bases: TGTGCCAGCAGCCACGGAGGGGGGACCACCTACAATGAGCAGTTCTTC.

This clonotype was seen repeatedly, ten times or more. DNA of the CDR3: TGCAGTACGGTCAGCGGGGCCAGCTCCTACAATGAGCAGTTCTTC. Residues: CSTVSGASSYNEQFF. The rearrangement uses TRBV20-1 and TRBJ2-1; 7 bases map to TRBD2. The V gene end was trimmed by 8 bases and the J gene end by 0 bases; junction bases not matched to a gene: 10. Looked up from germline, CDR1 is DFQATT and CDR2 is SNEGSKA (reference sequence). The CDR3 length is 15 residues.

The sample holds a few counts of this clonotype. The chain is built from TRBV20-1 and TRBJ1-2, with TRBD1 as a possible D gene (5 bases). The ends were cut back, 5 bases at V and 6 bases at J, with 19 bases in the middle. The CDR3 runs to 14 residues. Germline V gene lookup returns CDR1 DFQATT and CDR2 SNEGSKA (reference sequence). CDR3 in DNA: TGCAGTGCTGGAGGAACTACCCAGGGTCATGGCTACACCTTC. Translating it yields CSAGGTTQGHGYTF.

This clonotype has at least ten counts. The chain combines TRBV3-1 with TRBJ1-4; tentative D call: TRBD1 (5 bases). CDR1 and CDR2 (germline): LGHDT, YNNKEL (reference sequence). V shed 4 bases and J shed 3 bases, with 12 bases lying between them. The CDR3 covers 15 residues. In DNA form, the CDR3 reads TGTGCCAGCAGCCTCTCCGGGGGACCTAATGAAAAACTGTTTTTT. Translation: CASSLSGGPNEKLFF. The full variable domain, its missing parts supplied by reference TRBV3-1 and TRBJ1-4, is DTAVSQTPKYLVTQMGNDKSIKCEQNLGHDTMYWYKQDSKKFLKIMFSYNNKELIINETVPNRFSPKSPDKAHLNLHINSLELGDSAVYFCASSLSGGPNEKLFFGSGTQLSVL.

The J gene is TRBJ2-1, the V gene TRBV18; 10 bases are a match to TRBD1. The CDR3 extends over 15 amino acids. Germline V lookup: CDR1 KGHSH, CDR2 LQKENI. Unmatched junction bases numbered 2, after V lost 3 bases and J lost 3 bases. This chain's CDR3 is CASSPGQGFYNEQFF. DNA for the CDR3: TGTGCCAGCTCACCGGGACAGGGGTTCTACAATGAGCAGTTCTTC.

This CDR3 reads CASSRTGGDTEAFF. The CDR3 DNA follows: TGTGCCAGCAGTCGGACAGGGGGGGACACTGAAGCTTTCTTT. The rearrangement joins TRBV12-3 or TRBV12-4 to TRBJ1-1, with 10 nucleotides matching TRBD1. The trim removed 5 bases at V and 3 bases at J, leaving 3 bases unmatched. This CDR3 comprises 14 residues.

The chain couples TRBV7-9 to TRBJ2-1, with D possibly being TRBD2 (6 bases). CDR3 length equals 16 residues. Germline assignment: CDR1 SEHNR and CDR2 FQNEAQ (reference sequence). Deletions cut 1 base from V and 6 bases from J, with 16 bases between. This chain's CDR3 is CASSLGFGTGFNEQFF. CDR3 bases: TGTGCCAGCAGCTTAGGTTTCGGGACTGGGTTCAATGAGCAGTTCTTC.

In this sample, this clonotype turned up many times. The chain employs TRBV7-2 and TRBJ1-1; 9 positions match TRBD1. V gave up 4 bases and J gave up 5 bases; unmatched junction bases: 5. Germline values: CDR1 SGHTA, CDR2 FQGNSA. The CDR3 extends over 14 amino acids. CDR3 in amino acids: CASSSYGTGTEAFF. Here the CDR3 DNA reads TGTGCCAGCAGCTCCTATGGGACAGGGACTGAAGCTTTCTTT.

This sequence joins TRBV28 and TRBJ1-6, with TRBD1 identical over 7 bases. V was pared by 6 bases and J by 2 bases, with 7 bases of the junction left unmatched. CDR1 and CDR2 (germline): MDHEN, SYDVKM. The CDR3 covers 16 residues. Here the CDR3 DNA reads TGTGCCAGCAGCAAGGCTACAGGGGCCTATAATTCACCCCTCCACTTT. This gives the protein CASSKATGAYNSPLHF.

The chain is built from TRBV4-2 and TRBJ1-5; 12 bases line up with TRBD1. Germline V gene sequence: CDR1 LGHNA, CDR2 YNFKEQ. The V segment lost 5 bases and the J segment 3 bases; nucleotides outside the gene matches: 8. CDR3 length: 17 amino acids. CDR3 in DNA: TGTGCCAGCAGCGGAGGGACAGGGGGCAAGGACAATCAGCCCCAGCATTTT. Amino acids: CASSGGTGGKDNQPQHF.

This clonotype showed up many times. The rearrangement uses TRBV7-2 and TRBJ2-7; possibly TRBD2 for D (6 bases). Trimming shortened V by 5 bases and J by 4 bases, and 15 bases separated the two germline ends. CDR1 is SGHTA, CDR2 FQGNSA, per germline. CDR3 length: 14 amino acids. The CDR3 nucleotides are TGTGCCAGCAGCGCGGGACTGACCATGTACGAGCAGTACTTC. This sequence encodes CASSAGLTMYEQYF.

This clonotype was recorded a few times. The V and J genes are TRBV3-1 and TRBJ2-7; D unresolved. Trimming shortened V by 4 bases and J by 8 bases, and 12 bases separated the two germline ends. The CDR3 extends over 12 amino acids. Germline V gene sequence: CDR1 LGHDT, CDR2 YNNKEL (reference sequence). Here the CDR3 DNA reads TGTGCCAGCAGCCTTGGACCGCATAAGCAGTACTTC. Protein product: CASSLGPHKQYF.

The CDR3 nucleotides are TGCAGTGCTAGGACACTACTACCGGGACAGGGAGTAGGTCAGCCCCAGCATTTT. Its translation: CSARTLLPGQGVGQPQHF. The V call is TRBV20-1, the J call TRBJ1-5, with 9 bases aligning to TRBD1. Trimming removed 3 bases from V and 6 bases from J; junction bases left unmatched: 18. Germline V gene lookup returns CDR1 DFQATT and CDR2 SNEGSKA (reference sequence). The CDR3 is 18 amino acids.

The V gene is TRBV19, the J gene TRBJ2-4; D call uncertain. With 1 base removed from V and 2 bases from J, the gap between germline ends came to 12 bases. Germline V CDR1 and CDR2: LNHDA, SQIVND (reference sequence). CDR3 length: 16 residues. This chain's CDR3 is CASSIGWGYSKNIQYF. The CDR3 DNA sequence: TGTGCCAGTAGTATAGGTTGGGGATATTCCAAAAACATTCAGTACTTC.

This clonotype showed up just a few times. The V and J genes are TRBV20-1 and TRBJ1-1; possible D gene TRBD1, 5 bases. Germline V gives CDR1 DFQATT, CDR2 SNEGSKA (reference sequence). V was cut by 6 bases and J by 11 bases, with 16 bases left in between. The CDR3 is made up of 11 amino acids. CDR3 sequence: CSAPDTPRAFF. The CDR3 DNA reads TGCAGTGCACCGGACACCCCCAGGGCTTTCTTT.

This clonotype appeared a few times. The J gene is TRBJ2-1, the V gene TRBV28; D is possibly TRBD1 or TRBD2 (5 bases each). The CDR3 extends over 13 amino acids. Trimming left V 6 bases short and J 7 bases short, with 13 bases between. The V gene's germline CDR1 is MDHEN and CDR2 SYDVKM. The CDR3 loop is CASSVVWGNEQFF. The CDR3 DNA is TGTGCCAGCAGCGTAGTTTGGGGGAATGAGCAGTTCTTC.

This clonotype was observed many times. The chain carries TRBV7-9 and TRBJ2-5, with unresolved D. The germline V and J ends were trimmed by 5 bases and 7 bases, with 8 bases remaining between them. Germline V gene data show CDR1 as SEHNR and CDR2 as FQNEAQ (reference sequence). The CDR3 extends over 11 amino acids. CDR3 in DNA: TGTGCCAGCAGCCCCGGCGGGACCCAGTACTTC. Its protein is CASSPGGTQYF.

This clonotype was counted between two and nine times. V gene TRBV20-1 combines with J gene TRBJ1-1; D gene unclear. V lost 6 bases and J 8 bases, leaving 16 bases between the germline ends. The CDR3 covers 12 residues. The V gene's germline CDR1 is DFQATT and CDR2 SNEGSKA (reference sequence). The CDR3 DNA reads as TGCAGTGCAGCCCGTCTGGTGCGAGAAGCTTTCTTT. Amino acids: CSAARLVREAFF.